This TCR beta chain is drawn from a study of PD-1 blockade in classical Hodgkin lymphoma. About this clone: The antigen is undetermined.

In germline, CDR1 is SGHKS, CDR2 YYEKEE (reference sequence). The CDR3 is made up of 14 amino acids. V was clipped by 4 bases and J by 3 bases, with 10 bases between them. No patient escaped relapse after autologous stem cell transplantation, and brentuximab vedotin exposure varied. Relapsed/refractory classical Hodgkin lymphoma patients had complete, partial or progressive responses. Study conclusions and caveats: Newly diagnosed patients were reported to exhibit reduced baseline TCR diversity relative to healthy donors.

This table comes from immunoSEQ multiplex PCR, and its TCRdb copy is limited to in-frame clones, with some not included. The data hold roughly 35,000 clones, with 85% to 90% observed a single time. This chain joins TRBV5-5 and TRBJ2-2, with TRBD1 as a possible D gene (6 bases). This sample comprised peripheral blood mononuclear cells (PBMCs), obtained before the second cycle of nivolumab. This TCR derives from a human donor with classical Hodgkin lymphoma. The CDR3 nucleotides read TGTGCCAGCAGCCTGGGACATGACACCGGGGAGCTGTTTTTT. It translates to CASSLGHDTGELFF. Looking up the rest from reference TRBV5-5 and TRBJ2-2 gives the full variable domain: DAGVTQSPTHLIKTRGQQVTLRCSPISGHKSVSWYQQVLGQGPQFIFQYYEKEERGRGNFPDRFSARQFPNYSSELNVNALLLGDSALYLCASSLGHDTGELFFGEGSRLTVL.